A selection of T cell receptor beta chains follows, all from one sample in a study of T-cell reconstitution after alpha-beta-depleted transplantation in children. TCRdb ran MiXCR on the PCR reads and lists one entry per CDR3 protein. The sample includes fewer than 1 million distinct CDR3 sequences, around 15% of them seen just once. The specimen comprised PBMCs, mostly from graft donor cells, sampled 360 days after TCRalphabeta/CD19-depleted stem cell transplant. Source of these receptors: a male patient younger than 18 who had a stem cell transplant for acute lymphoblastic leukemia, so the T cells may come from the graft donor. The CDR3 runs from the conserved cysteine through the conserved F or W. The order of the fields is V gene, clone size, CDR3 length, D gene, J gene, CDR3 DNA, CDR3 protein. The D gene is left open where the match is weak. Clone sizes are given selectively: once, few, many, or a class where the clone is expanded.

>TRBV20-1|many|16|-|TRBJ2-7
TGCAGTGCTAGAGATCGTGCCTATCGGCAGGGCTACGAGCAGTACTTC
CSARDRAYRQGYEQYF
>TRBV4-1|many|17|-|TRBJ1-6
TGCGCCAGCAGCCAAGATCTCATACCAGCTAGGTATTCACCCCTCCACTTT
CASSQDLIPARYSPLHF
>TRBV7-6|few|17|TRBD1|TRBJ2-2
TGTGCCAGCAGCTTAGTCCCAGACAGGGGTCACACCGGGGAGCTGTTTTTT
CASSLVPDRGHTGELFF
>TRBV7-9|-|15|-|TRBJ2-1
TGTGCCAGCGAAGGGGGTGTGACTAGCTACAATGAGCAGTTCTTC
CASEGGVTSYNEQFF
>TRBV21-1|-|18|-|TRBJ2-2
TGTGCCAGCACCAACAAAGGTGGGGAGGGACCGAACACCGGGGAGCTGTTTTTT
CASTNKGGEGPNTGELFF
>TRBV7-9|-|16|TRBD1|TRBJ2-5
TGTGCCAGCAGCATTGATCGGACAGGGTTTCAAGAGACCCAGTACTTC
CASSIDRTGFQETQYF
>TRBV12-3/TRBV12-4|few|16|TRBD1|TRBJ2-1
TGTGCCAGCAGTTGGCCTGGGCGACAGGGGAATAGTGAGCAGTTCTTC
CASSWPGRQGNSEQFF
>TRBV19|-|14|-|TRBJ2-3
TGTGCCAGTAGTATACTTAGTACGGCGGATACGCAGTATTTT
CASSILSTADTQYF
>TRBV28|few|17|-|TRBJ2-3
TGTGCCACCGATTCCGGAGGGTATGGCCCAAGCACAGATACGCAGTATTTT
CATDSGGYGPSTDTQYF
>TRBV11-2|few|14|-|TRBJ1-6
TGTGCCAGCAGCTTAGCAGGGAGAAATTCACCCCTCCACTTT
CASSLAGRNSPLHF
>TRBV27|few|16|-|TRBJ2-5
TGTGCCAGCAGTTTATCAAGGGTTAGGGGACAAGAGACCCAGTACTTC
CASSLSRVRGQETQYF
>TRBV29-1|many|16|-|TRBJ2-3
TGCAGCGTTGAAGACGGGGAAGCTATAATCACAGATACGCAGTATTTT
CSVEDGEAIITDTQYF
>TRBV18|-|14|-|TRBJ2-5
TGTGCCAGCTCACCACCGACTGTACAAGAGACCCAGTACTTC
CASSPPTVQETQYF
>TRBV7-7|-|15|TRBD1|TRBJ2-5
TGTGCCAGCAGCCGACCCGGACAGGGACAAGAGACCCAGTACTTC
CASSRPGQGQETQYF
>TRBV14|many|13|-|TRBJ2-7
TGTGCCAGCAGCCAATTGAGCTCCTACGAGCAGTACTTC
CASSQLSSYEQYF
>TRBV5-1|-|14|-|TRBJ2-7
TGCGCCAGCAGCCCCGAGGCCAGCCAGTACGAGCAGTACTTC
CASSPEASQYEQYF
>TRBV4-2|many|16|TRBD2|TRBJ2-1
TGTGCCAGCAGCCAAAAAAGTCTAGCGGACTACAATGAGCAGTTCTTC
CASSQKSLADYNEQFF
>TRBV20-1|-|10|-|TRBJ1-2
TGCAGTGCTAGGGCTACTTCCCACACCTTC
CSARATSHTF
>TRBV9|-|18|-|TRBJ2-5
TGTGCCAGCAGAAAACCGACTAGGCGGGACAACGAACTGGAGACCCAGTACTTC
CASRKPTRRDNELETQYF
>TRBV7-9|few|16|-|TRBJ1-1
TGTGCCAGCACCTCACTCAACCGTGGACCGTACACTGAAGCTTTCTTT
CASTSLNRGPYTEAFF
>TRBV7-2|few|14|-|TRBJ2-7
TGTGCCAGCAGCTTTAGAGGCGGCTCCTACGAGCAGTACTTC
CASSFRGGSYEQYF
>TRBV20-1|many|13|-|TRBJ1-5
TGCAGTGCTAGGGGAGGGGTCAATCAGCCCCAGCATTTT
CSARGGVNQPQHF
>TRBV4-2|many|17|TRBD1|TRBJ1-1
TGTGCCAGCAGCCAGGGTGGGACAGGGGGGATGAACACTGAAGCTTTCTTT
CASSQGGTGGMNTEAFF
>TRBV15|few|19|TRBD2|TRBJ2-5
TGTGCCACCAGCAGAGAGGCGGGGAGCGGGAGCTATCTAAAAGAGACCCAGTACTTC
CATSREAGSGSYLKETQYF
>TRBV25-1|many|16|-|TRBJ2-1
TGTGCCAGCAGTAGACCCGGGACCACGAATTACAATGAGCAGTTCTTC
CASSRPGTTNYNEQFF
>TRBV4-3|-|14|-|TRBJ1-4
TGCGCCAGCAACGGTCCGGCAACTAATGAAAAACTGTTTTTT
CASNGPATNEKLFF
>TRBV7-6|-|15|-|TRBJ2-7
TGTGCCAGCAGCTCCCTATCGACTAGAGGCTACGAGCAGTACTTC
CASSSLSTRGYEQYF
>TRBV18|-|18|TRBD1|TRBJ1-1
TGTGCCAGCTCGCTTACCGCCGGGACAGGGGGAATGAACACTGAAGCTTTCTTT
CASSLTAGTGGMNTEAFF
>TRBV15|-|15|-|TRBJ1-2
TGTGCCACCAGCAGGAGGGGCACCGATCCCTATGGCTACACCTTC
CATSRRGTDPYGYTF
>TRBV7-2|few|15|TRBD2|TRBJ2-7
TGTGCCAGCAGACCCACCACTAGCGGTTACTACGAGCAGTACTTC
CASRPTTSGYYEQYF
>TRBV27|many|14|TRBD2|TRBJ2-7
TGTGCCAGCACCGGGGGACTAGCGCTACACGAGCAGTACTTC
CASTGGLALHEQYF
>TRBV11-2|-|13|-|TRBJ2-2
TGTGCCAGCAGCTTCGGCCCCGCCGGGGAGCTGTTTTTT
CASSFGPAGELFF
>TRBV9|-|14|-|TRBJ2-7
TGTGCCAGCAGCGTACGGGTGCCCTCCTACGAGCAGTACTTC
CASSVRVPSYEQYF
>TRBV27|few|14|-|TRBJ2-7
TGTGCCAGCAGTTTAGCGCAGTCTACTGACGAGCAGTACTTC
CASSLAQSTDEQYF
>TRBV29-1|-|15|-|TRBJ2-7
TGCAGCGTTGAATGGCTCGCACGGGGGAGCCACGAGCAGTACTTC
CSVEWLARGSHEQYF
>TRBV5-1|few|15|TRBD2|TRBJ2-5
TGCGCCAGCAGCTCGCGACTAGCGGGTACAGAGACCCAGTACTTC
CASSSRLAGTETQYF